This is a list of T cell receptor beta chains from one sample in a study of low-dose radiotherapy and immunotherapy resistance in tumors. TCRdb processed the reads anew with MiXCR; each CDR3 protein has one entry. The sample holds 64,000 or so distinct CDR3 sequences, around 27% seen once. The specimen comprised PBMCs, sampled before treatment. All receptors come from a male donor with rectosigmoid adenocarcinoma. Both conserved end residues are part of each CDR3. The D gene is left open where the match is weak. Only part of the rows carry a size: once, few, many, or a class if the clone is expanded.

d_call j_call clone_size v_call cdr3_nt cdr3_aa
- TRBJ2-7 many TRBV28 TGTGCCAGCAGTGCACGGGACACCTTCCCCTACGAGCAGTACTTC CASSARDTFPYEQYF
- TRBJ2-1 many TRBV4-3 TGCGCCAGCAGCCAAGTTAACAGGGAAAATGAGCAGTTCTTC CASSQVNRENEQFF
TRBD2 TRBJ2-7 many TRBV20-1 TGCAGTGCTCCCCCTAGCGGGTATTTCTACGAGCAGTACTTC CSAPPSGYFYEQYF
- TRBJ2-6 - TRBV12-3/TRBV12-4 TGTGCCAGCAGTACACCAGACACCTCTCTAGGGGCCAACGTCCTGACTTTC CASSTPDTSLGANVLTF
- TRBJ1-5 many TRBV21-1 TGTGCCAGCAGCAATACTGATCGGCCAAATCAGCCCCAGCATTTT CASSNTDRPNQPQHF
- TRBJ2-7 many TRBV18 TGTGCCAGCTCACCCTTCGCAGGGTCCTCCGAGCAGTACTTC CASSPFAGSSEQYF
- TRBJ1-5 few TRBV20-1 TGCAGTGCTAGAGATAACAGAAAAATAGACACAAATCAGCCCCAGCATTTT CSARDNRKIDTNQPQHF
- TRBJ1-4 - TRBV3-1 TGTGCCAGCAGCCAAGATCAAGGCGTCGGGTCATCGATTTTT CASSQDQGVGSSIF
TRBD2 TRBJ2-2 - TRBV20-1 TGCAGTGCTAGAGCCGCGAGACTAGCGGTCTTGGGGGACACCGGGGAGCTGTTTTTT CSARAARLAVLGDTGELFF
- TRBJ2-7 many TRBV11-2 TGTGCCAGCAGCTTAGTTGGCAGGAGCTACGAGCAGTACTTC CASSLVGRSYEQYF
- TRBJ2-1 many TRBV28 TGTGCCAGCACCATCGAGGGGGGAAATGAGCAGTTCTTC CASTIEGGNEQFF
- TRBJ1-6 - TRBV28 TGTGCCAGCAGTGACCGGAATTCACCCCTCCACTTT CASSDRNSPLHF
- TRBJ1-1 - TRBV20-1 TGCAGTGCTGGAGACGTAATTGAAGCTTTCTTT CSAGDVIEAFF
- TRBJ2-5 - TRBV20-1 TGCAGTGCTAGGTTGGCCGGTCGGGAGACCCAGTACTTC CSARLAGRETQYF
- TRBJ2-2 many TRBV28 TGTGCCAGCACCCTCCTTCACAGGGTCCGGGACACCGGGGAGCTGTTTTTT CASTLLHRVRDTGELFF
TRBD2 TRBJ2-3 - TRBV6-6 TGTGCCAGCAGCTACAAGTTGGGAACCGGGACTAGCGGGAGAGGTTCCGCAGATACGCAGTATTTT CASSYKLGTGTSGRGSADTQYF
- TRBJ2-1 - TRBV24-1 TGTGCCACCCCCCGGTGGCGCGCGCACGACAATGAGCAGTTCTTC CATPRWRAHDNEQFF
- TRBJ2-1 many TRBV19 TGTGCCAGTAGTCCTCTGGTAAGGCTCAATGAGCAGTTCTTC CASSPLVRLNEQFF
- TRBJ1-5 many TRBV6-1 TGTGCCAGCAACCGACAGACCTCGGAGCCCCAGCATTTT CASNRQTSEPQHF
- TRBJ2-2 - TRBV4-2 TGTGCCAGCAGCCGCAACCGGGGCACCGGGGAGCTGTTTTTT CASSRNRGTGELFF
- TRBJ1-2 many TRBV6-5 TGTGCCAGCAGTTCGCCCGGCCCCAGGTTCTTTGGCTACACCTTC CASSSPGPRFFGYTF
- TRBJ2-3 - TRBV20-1 TGCAGTGCTAGTAGGGGGACTAAAGATACGCAGTATTTT CSASRGTKDTQYF
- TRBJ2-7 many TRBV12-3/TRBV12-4 TGTGCCAGCAGCGCAACAGGAGTCCCGAGGTCCTACGAGCAGTACTTC CASSATGVPRSYEQYF
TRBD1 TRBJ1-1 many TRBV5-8 TGTGCCAGCAGCCCCAGGACAGGGGCGAACACTGAAGCTTTCTTT CASSPRTGANTEAFF
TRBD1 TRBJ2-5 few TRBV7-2 TGTGCCAGCAGCCTTAGAGGCCCCTTTCGACAGGGCTGGGAGACCCAGTACTTC CASSLRGPFRQGWETQYF
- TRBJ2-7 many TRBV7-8 TGTGCCAGCAGCTTGGGACCCCAGGCTGGTGACGAGCAGTACTTC CASSLGPQAGDEQYF
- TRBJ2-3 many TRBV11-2 TGTGCCAGCAGCCCGACCTCGGATGGTGGGTCAGATACGCAGTATTTT CASSPTSDGGSDTQYF
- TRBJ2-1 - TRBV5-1 TGCGCCAGCAGCTTGGAAGTTTCGAGCGTCAATGAGCAGTTCTTC CASSLEVSSVNEQFF
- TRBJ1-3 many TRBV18 TGTGCCAGCTCGACAGGAGGAAACACCATATATTTT CASSTGGNTIYF
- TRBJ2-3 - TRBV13 TGTGCCAGCAGCTTGGCCGGGGTGGGCACAGATACGCAGTATTTT CASSLAGVGTDTQYF
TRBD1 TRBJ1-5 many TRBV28 TGTGCCAGCAGCTCTGACAGGGGGCGGCAGCCCCAGCATTTT CASSSDRGRQPQHF
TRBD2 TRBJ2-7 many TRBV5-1 TGCGCCAGCAGAGCGGTCGCTAGCGGGAAAGGGCAACAGTACTTC CASRAVASGKGQQYF
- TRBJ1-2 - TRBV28 TGTGCCAGCAGTCCAGTCGGTACTACCTATGGCTACACCTTC CASSPVGTTYGYTF
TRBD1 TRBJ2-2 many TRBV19 TGTGCCAGTAGAGGAGGCGACAGGGATTATTTACGCGGCACCGGGGAGCTGTTTTTT CASRGGDRDYLRGTGELFF
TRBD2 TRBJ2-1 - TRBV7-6 TGTGCCAGCAGCTGGGGGACCAGCGGGGCAGACAATGAGCAGTTCTTC CASSWGTSGADNEQFF
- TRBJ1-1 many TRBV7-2 TGTGCCAGCAGCTTTTCGACAGGCCTGAACACTGAAGCTTTCTTT CASSFSTGLNTEAFF
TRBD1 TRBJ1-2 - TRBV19 TGTGCCAGTAGTATCTTGGGACAGGGGTTACAAGGCTACACCTTC CASSILGQGLQGYTF